The rows below give T cell receptor beta chains drawn from one sample of a study of T-cell memory formation after mild COVID-19. TCRdb independently ran MiXCR on the 5' RACE reads; one entry per CDR3 protein. Of about 470,000 distinct CDR3 sequences in the sample, 20% to 30% were seen once. The sample was PBMCs or a T cell subset sorted from them (not recorded which). All receptors come from an adult woman who had mild COVID-19 (a few samples of this study predate the infection). Cell type and time point are not known. The CDR3 runs from the conserved cysteine through the conserved F or W. D genes are given only for firm matches. The size entry is marked missing in some rows and otherwise reads once, few, many or a size class.

TGTGCCAGCAGGGGCGACGGACTAGCGCGATTAACCCAGTACTTC,CASRGDGLARLTQYF,TRBD2,TRBJ2-5,TRBV12-3/TRBV12-4,-
TGTGCCACCAGCCTAGCGGGAATCTACAATGAGCAGTTCTTC,CATSLAGIYNEQFF,TRBD2,TRBJ2-1,TRBV15,few
TGTGCCAGCCGACAGTTTCTAAACTCCTACGAGCAGTACTTC,CASRQFLNSYEQYF,-,TRBJ2-7,TRBV5-5,-
TGTGCCAGCAGCTTGGGCGAGCATCTTAATGAAAAACTGTTTTTT,CASSLGEHLNEKLFF,-,TRBJ1-4,TRBV5-6,-
TGCGCCAGCAGTGATTCTGGCGGAATAGGGGGTTTTAGGGAGCAGTTCTTC,CASSDSGGIGGFREQFF,-,TRBJ2-1,TRBV10-2,-
TGTGCCACCAGCAGAGAACTGACAGGGGCTCAGCCCCAGCATTTT,CATSRELTGAQPQHF,TRBD1,TRBJ1-5,TRBV15,-
TGTGCCAGCAGCGAGGACAGGGCTAACTATGGCTACACCTTC,CASSEDRANYGYTF,TRBD1,TRBJ1-2,TRBV5-6,few
TGTGCCAGCAGTTACGGGCGGGGAAGAGCCGGGGAGCTGTTTTTT,CASSYGRGRAGELFF,-,TRBJ2-2,TRBV6-2/TRBV6-3,-
TGTGCCATTTCGACTAGCGGGGGATTCTACAATGAGCAGTTCTTC,CAISTSGGFYNEQFF,TRBD2,TRBJ2-1,TRBV10-3,few
TGTGCCAGCAGCCCACCCGGGACAGCCCGACATCAGCCCCAGCATTTT,CASSPPGTARHQPQHF,TRBD1,TRBJ1-5,TRBV7-2,-
TGTGCCAGCAGCGAGCCCGGCACAGATACGCAGTATTTT,CASSEPGTDTQYF,-,TRBJ2-3,TRBV6-4,-
TGTGCCAGCAGCCCGCAAATCGGGACTACCTCCTACGAGCAGTACTTC,CASSPQIGTTSYEQYF,TRBD2,TRBJ2-7,TRBV7-2,few
TGTGCCAGCAGCAAAAGGGGGACATCCGGAAACACCATATATTTT,CASSKRGTSGNTIYF,-,TRBJ1-3,TRBV21-1,few
TGTGCCAGCAACCCCGGAGCTAACTATGGCTACACCTTC,CASNPGANYGYTF,-,TRBJ1-2,TRBV25-1,-
TGTGCCAGCAGCGTCCGGGACAGGGCCCACGAGCAGTACTTC,CASSVRDRAHEQYF,TRBD1,TRBJ2-7,TRBV7-2,few
TGTGCCAGCAGCACGGGGGGGATAGCAGATACGCAGTATTTT,CASSTGGIADTQYF,TRBD2,TRBJ2-3,TRBV7-3,-
TGCAGTGTTGGGGGAATGAGTTCCGCAGATACGCAGTATTTT,CSVGGMSSADTQYF,-,TRBJ2-3,TRBV20-1,-
TGTGCCAGCAGCTTAGTGCTAGCGGCCCGGGGGTACAATGAGCAGTTCTTC,CASSLVLAARGYNEQFF,TRBD2,TRBJ2-1,TRBV11-2,-
TGTGCCAGCAGCCCCGAGATACCCGGGACAGCCTATGGCTACACCTTC,CASSPEIPGTAYGYTF,TRBD1,TRBJ1-2,TRBV7-3,-
TGTGCCACCAGCTCAATAGCGGGAGCAGCAGAGACCCAGTACTTC,CATSSIAGAAETQYF,TRBD2,TRBJ2-5,TRBV15,-
TGTGCCACCAGTGATCCTAGCGGGAGAACCAATGAGCAGTTCTTC,CATSDPSGRTNEQFF,TRBD2,TRBJ2-1,TRBV24-1,-
TGCAGTATAGAACTAGCGCCGGGGTTATGGGACACAGGAGATACGCAGTATTTT,CSIELAPGLWDTGDTQYF,-,TRBJ2-3,TRBV20-1,few
TGTGCCAGCAGCTTCTCCCGGGGGTATGGAGATACGCAGTATTTT,CASSFSRGYGDTQYF,-,TRBJ2-3,TRBV7-2,-
TGCGCCAGCAGAGGAGATGGAAACACCATATATTTT,CASRGDGNTIYF,-,TRBJ1-3,TRBV4-1,-
TGTGCCAGCAGCCCTCCATGGGGGGTGGGCACTGAAGCTTTCTTT,CASSPPWGVGTEAFF,-,TRBJ1-1,TRBV7-9,-